The 2 T cell receptor beta chains given below trace back to one sample, sequenced in a study of shared clonotypes between healthy human individuals (dated by TCRdb to 2018 to 2021). CD8 naive samples consisted of CD45RO-negative cells that were positively selected for CCR7, yielding a CD45RA+CCR7+ population without TemRA cells. Library prep was done by the immunoSEQ multiplex PCR assay. This is the immuneACCESS table as TCRdb keeps it, with only in-frame sequences that have V and J called. A part of the clones is gone; compared with another copy, unresolved V genes explain less than half, and the rest is unexplained. The sample profile shows around 1,900,000 clones; 90% to 95% of them were found once. Jointly, the top ten make up 1.5% to 2% of the sample. The sequencing sample was made of naive CD8+ T cells from PBMCs. What the cell subset or site label conveys for this sample: CD45RA+CCR7+. The receptor set was obtained from a man younger than 35 in good health. Some clones in this sample may be carry-over from other donors' samples.

The V gene is TRBV11-2, the J gene TRBJ2-7, with 8 nucleotides matching TRBD1. This CDR3 has 14 amino acids. Germline CDR1 is SGHAT and CDR2 is FQNNGV. Trimming took 5 bases from V and 6 from J; bases not matched to a gene: 9. In nucleotides, the CDR3 is TGTGCCAGCAGCCCCCGGGACAGGACCATCGAGCAGTACTTC. Translated: CASSPRDRTIEQYF.

The V gene is TRBV27, the J gene TRBJ2-7; TRBD1 is a possible D gene (5 bases). The CDR3 runs 16 residues. Between the trimmed V and J ends, which lost 3 bases and 5 bases, there was a span of 20 bases. Germline CDR1 is MNHEY and CDR2 is SMNVEV (reference sequence). CDR3 in amino acids: CASSLIGYRGSDEQYF. DNA for the CDR3: TGTGCCAGCAGTTTGATAGGGTATAGGGGTTCGGACGAGCAGTACTTC.